Listed below are T cell receptor beta chains from one sample, sequenced in a study of blood T cell repertoires in COVID-19. Clones were read by immunoSEQ multiplex PCR, and TCRdb kept only the in-frame ones, dropping some. The table lists around 100,000 clones, 91% of them singletons. Sequencing was performed on peripheral blood. These receptors were obtained from a man over 45 with active COVID-19. Each CDR3 is given with its conserved first and last residue. The order of the fields is V gene, D gene, J gene, clone size, CDR3 protein, CDR3 DNA. The D gene is left open where the match is weak. Clone size is given for some rows only: seen once, a few or many times, or a class if the clone is expanded.

V: TRBV11-3; D: TRBD1; J: TRBJ1-1; size: .; CDR3: CASSLGQGSGMNTEAFF; DNA: TGTGCCAGCAGCTTAGGACAGGGAAGTGGAATGAACACTGAAGCTTTCTTT
V: TRBV12-3/TRBV12-4; D: .; J: TRBJ1-5; size: .; CDR3: CASSLGGSQPQHF; DNA: TGTGCCAGCAGTTTAGGAGGGTCTCAGCCCCAGCATTTT
V: TRBV4-1; D: .; J: TRBJ1-2; size: .; CDR3: CASSQDLPDYGYTF; DNA: TGCGCCAGCAGCCAAGATCTCCCAGATTATGGCTACACCTTC
V: TRBV6-1; D: .; J: TRBJ1-2; size: .; CDR3: CASSESPRRGYGYTF; DNA: TGTGCCAGCAGTGAGAGCCCCCGGCGGGGCTATGGCTACACCTTC
V: TRBV7-7; D: TRBD1; J: TRBJ2-5; size: .; CDR3: CASSLGPTGKETQYF; DNA: TGTGCCAGCAGCTTAGGACCGACAGGGAAAGAGACCCAGTACTTC
V: TRBV27; D: TRBD1; J: TRBJ1-4; size: .; CDR3: CARSAGTAFRNEKLFF; DNA: TGTGCCAGAAGTGCCGGGACAGCCTTTAGGAATGAAAAACTGTTTTTT
V: TRBV6-5; D: .; J: TRBJ1-6; size: .; CDR3: CASSYGMRVGSPLHF; DNA: TGTGCCAGCAGTTACGGGATGCGGGTCGGGTCACCCCTCCACTTT
V: TRBV9; D: TRBD1; J: TRBJ2-1; size: .; CDR3: CASSAGQGYYNEQFF; DNA: TGTGCCAGCAGCGCGGGACAGGGATACTACAATGAGCAGTTCTTC
V: TRBV4-1; D: .; J: TRBJ1-2; size: .; CDR3: CASSQEVDREDGYTF; DNA: TGCGCCAGCAGCCAAGAGGTAGACAGAGAAGATGGCTACACCTTC
V: TRBV7-6; D: TRBD2; J: TRBJ2-2; size: .; CDR3: CASSLETSGGTGELFF; DNA: TGTGCCAGCAGCTTAGAAACTAGCGGGGGAACCGGGGAGCTGTTTTTT
V: TRBV11-2; D: .; J: TRBJ2-3; size: .; CDR3: CASSLDRLLTDTQYF; DNA: TGTGCCAGCAGCTTAGACCGACTACTCACAGATACGCAGTATTTT
V: TRBV9; D: .; J: TRBJ1-5; size: .; CDR3: CASSSGSHSNQPQHF; DNA: TGTGCCAGCAGCTCTGGGAGCCATAGCAATCAGCCCCAGCATTTT
V: TRBV24-1; D: .; J: TRBJ2-1; size: once; CDR3: CATSDTTRGNEQFF; DNA: TGTGCCACCAGTGATACAACCCGGGGCAATGAGCAGTTCTTC
V: TRBV6-2/TRBV6-3; D: .; J: TRBJ1-3; size: .; CDR3: CASSTESGNTIYF; DNA: TGTGCCAGCAGTACAGAATCTGGAAACACCATATATTTT
V: TRBV18; D: .; J: TRBJ2-1; size: .; CDR3: CASSPLENEQFF; DNA: TGTGCCAGCTCACCCTTAGAAAATGAGCAGTTCTTC
V: TRBV18; D: TRBD1; J: TRBJ2-1; size: .; CDR3: CASSKGAGLNEQFF; DNA: TGTGCCAGCTCAAAGGGGGCAGGTTTGAATGAGCAGTTCTTC
V: TRBV15; D: .; J: TRBJ1-5; size: .; CDR3: CATSEGYSNQPQHF; DNA: TGTGCCACCAGCGAGGGCTATAGCAATCAGCCCCAGCATTTT
V: TRBV5-1; D: .; J: TRBJ2-2; size: .; CDR3: CASSSTGEGTGELFF; DNA: TGCGCCAGCAGCTCGACAGGGGAGGGCACCGGGGAGCTGTTTTTT
V: TRBV11-2; D: .; J: TRBJ2-7; size: .; CDR3: CASNFELGAGSYEQYF; DNA: TGTGCCAGCAACTTCGAATTAGGGGCCGGCTCCTACGAGCAGTACTTC
V: TRBV14; D: .; J: TRBJ1-1; size: .; CDR3: CASSRDIKTEAFF; DNA: TGTGCCAGCAGCCGGGACATCAAGACTGAAGCTTTCTTT
V: TRBV13; D: .; J: TRBJ2-1; size: .; CDR3: CASSSMGQISYNEQFF; DNA: TGTGCCAGCAGTTCCATGGGACAAATTTCCTACAATGAGCAGTTCTTC
V: TRBV5-8; D: TRBD1; J: TRBJ1-2; size: .; CDR3: CASSLDRAGFGYTF; DNA: TGTGCCAGCAGCCTGGACAGGGCAGGGTTTGGCTACACCTTC
V: TRBV7-9; D: TRBD2; J: TRBJ2-7; size: once; CDR3: CASSPRRGGHDEQYF; DNA: TGTGCCAGCAGCCCTAGGCGGGGGGGACACGACGAGCAGTACTTC
V: TRBV10-3; D: TRBD2; J: TRBJ2-2; size: once; CDR3: CAPGLAGGKEATGELFF; DNA: TGTGCCCCAGGACTAGCGGGGGGTAAAGAAGCCACCGGGGAGCTGTTTTTT
V: TRBV5-1; D: TRBD1; J: TRBJ2-5; size: .; CDR3: CASSFTSGQGPQETQYF; DNA: TGCGCCAGCAGCTTTACCTCGGGACAGGGCCCCCAAGAGACCCAGTACTTC
V: TRBV4-2; D: TRBD2; J: TRBJ2-5; size: .; CDR3: CASSPGTSGGETQYF; DNA: TGTGCCAGCAGCCCCGGGACTAGCGGGGGGGAGACCCAGTACTTC
V: TRBV2; D: .; J: TRBJ1-5; size: .; CDR3: CASSGSSNQPQHF; DNA: TGTGCCAGCAGTGGCAGTAGCAATCAGCCCCAGCATTTT
V: TRBV6-5; D: .; J: TRBJ1-1; size: .; CDR3: CATTPGTLGREAFF; DNA: TGTGCCACCACCCCCGGGACCCTAGGGAGGGAAGCTTTCTTT
V: TRBV7-2; D: .; J: TRBJ2-1; size: .; CDR3: CASSTADWKQFF; DNA: TGTGCCAGCAGCACCGCGGACTGGAAGCAGTTCTTC
V: TRBV30; D: TRBD1; J: TRBJ1-1; size: .; CDR3: CAWSGGRTGGREAFF; DNA: TGTGCCTGGAGTGGAGGAAGGACAGGGGGCAGGGAAGCTTTCTTT
V: TRBV7-9; D: TRBD2; J: TRBJ2-3; size: .; CDR3: CATLLASTDTQYF; DNA: TGTGCCACCTTACTAGCGAGCACAGATACGCAGTATTTT
V: TRBV6-4; D: .; J: TRBJ1-1; size: .; CDR3: CASSDSPGLNTEAFF; DNA: TGTGCCAGCAGTGACTCACCGGGACTCAACACTGAAGCTTTCTTT
V: TRBV5-4; D: .; J: TRBJ2-2; size: .; CDR3: CASSSRDTANTGELFF; DNA: TGTGCCAGCAGCTCCCGGGACACAGCGAACACCGGGGAGCTGTTTTTT
V: TRBV5-1; D: .; J: TRBJ1-1; size: once; CDR3: CASSLEGGGTEAFF; DNA: TGCGCCAGCAGCTTGGAAGGGGGAGGGACTGAAGCTTTCTTT
V: TRBV4-2; D: .; J: TRBJ1-5; size: .; CDR3: CASSQDRGNQPQHF; DNA: TGTGCCAGCAGCCAAGACAGGGGCAATCAGCCCCAGCATTTT
V: TRBV6-1; D: TRBD2; J: TRBJ2-1; size: .; CDR3: CASSEEVSGGYNEQFF; DNA: TGTGCCAGCAGTGAAGAAGTTAGCGGGGGTTACAATGAGCAGTTCTTC
V: TRBV10-3; D: .; J: TRBJ1-4; size: .; CDR3: CAISVGLDEKLFF; DNA: TGTGCCATTTCCGTTGGCCTCGATGAAAAACTGTTTTTT
V: TRBV9; D: .; J: TRBJ1-3; size: few; CDR3: CASSVGSISGNTIYF; DNA: TGTGCCAGCAGCGTAGGAAGCATCTCTGGAAACACCATATATTTT
V: TRBV19; D: .; J: TRBJ1-6; size: once; CDR3: CASRVGRGSPLHF; DNA: TGTGCCAGTAGGGTGGGGCGCGGTTCACCCCTCCACTTT